The clone carrying this T cell receptor (beta chain) has only a few counts. What it binds is not known. The study ran its PCR with 60 Vbeta and 13 Jbeta primers. Sequenced by immunoSEQ multiplex PCR; TCRdb stores in-frame clones only, minus some. The data contain 77,000 or so clones, around 84% of them singletons. This sample stems from a study of cytomegalovirus exposure and HLA in healthy donors. Study observations and caveats: In a later analysis, common viral pathogens appeared linked to several of the most significant clusters. Certain sequence variants were highly shared and formed a cluster, and this cluster was likely a sequencing artifact. It was reported that TCR beta sequences correctly inferred the HLA-A and HLA-B alleles for most subjects. Overall, approximately 150 TCR beta chains were annotated as cytomegalovirus-associated.

Germline V gene data show CDR1 as SGHRS and CDR2 as YFSETQ. The CDR3 covers 13 residues. V dropped 4 bases and J dropped 2; count of bases not matched to a gene: 2. The chain combines TRBV5-1 with TRBJ2-7; 8 nucleotides align to TRBD2. Input material: PBMCs. The sequence was obtained from a man aged 70 or older in good health and CMV-seropositive. The CDR3 DNA reads TGCGCCAGCAGCCCGGGACTAGCCTACGAGCAGTACTTC. Translation: CASSPGLAYEQYF.